The present T cell receptor beta chain was sequenced within a study of blood T cell repertoires in COVID-19. About the study: Sources were T cells, B-cell-depleted T cells, or PBMCs; the material itself was cDNA or gDNA.

This table comes from immunoSEQ multiplex PCR, and its TCRdb copy is limited to in-frame clones, with some not included. The table lists 540,000 or so clones, 85% to 90% of them singletons, with roughly 8% in the top ten. Between the trimmed V and J ends, which lost 2 bases and 1 base, there was a span of 9 bases. Germline lookup yields CDR1 SEHNR and CDR2 FQNEAQ (reference sequence). The CDR3 runs 14 residues. The V and J genes are TRBV7-9 and TRBJ2-7; D uncertain. The sequence was collected from a woman aged 50 to 60 with COVID-19, enrolled during active disease. The sequenced sample was peripheral blood. The CDR3 sequence is CASSLRGTSYEQYF. The CDR3 DNA follows: TGTGCCAGCAGCTTACGCGGCACTTCCTACGAGCAGTACTTC.